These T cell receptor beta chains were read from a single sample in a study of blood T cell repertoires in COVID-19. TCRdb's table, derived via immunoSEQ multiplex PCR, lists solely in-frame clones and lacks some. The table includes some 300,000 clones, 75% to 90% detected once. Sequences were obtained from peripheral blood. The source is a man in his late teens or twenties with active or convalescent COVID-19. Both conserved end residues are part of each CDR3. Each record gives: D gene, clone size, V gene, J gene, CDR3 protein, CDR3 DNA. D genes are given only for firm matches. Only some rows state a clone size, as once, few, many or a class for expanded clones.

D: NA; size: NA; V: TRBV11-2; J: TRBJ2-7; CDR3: CASSLTQGSYEQYF; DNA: TGTGCCAGCAGCTTAACACAGGGCTCCTACGAGCAGTACTTC
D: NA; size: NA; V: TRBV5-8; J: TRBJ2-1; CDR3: CASSFGTRNEQFF; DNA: TGTGCCAGCAGCTTCGGGACTCGCAATGAGCAGTTCTTC
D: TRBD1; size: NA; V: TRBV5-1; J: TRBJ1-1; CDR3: CASSLGRQGGSPEAFF; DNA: TGCGCCAGCAGCTTGGGGAGACAGGGAGGTAGCCCTGAAGCTTTCTTT
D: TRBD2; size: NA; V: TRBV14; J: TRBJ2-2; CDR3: CASSQESGRNGTGELFF; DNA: TGTGCCAGCAGCCAAGAAAGCGGGAGAAACGGCACCGGGGAGCTGTTTTTT
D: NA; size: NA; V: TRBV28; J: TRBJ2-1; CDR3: CASSYGAGPYEQFF; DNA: TGTGCCAGCAGTTACGGGGCGGGACCCTATGAGCAGTTCTTC
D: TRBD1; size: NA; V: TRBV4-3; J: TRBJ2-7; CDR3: CASSQGLTGGAYEQYF; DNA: TGCGCCAGCAGCCAAGGTTTGACAGGGGGCGCCTACGAGCAGTACTTC
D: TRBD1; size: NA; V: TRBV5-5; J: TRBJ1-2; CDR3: CASSRDRGYYGYTF; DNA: TGTGCCAGCAGCAGGGACAGGGGTTATTATGGCTACACCTTC
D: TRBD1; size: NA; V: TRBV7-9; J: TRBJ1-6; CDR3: CASSLTAGTGGDSPLHF; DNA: TGTGCCAGCAGCTTAACAGCTGGGACAGGAGGAGATTCACCCCTCCACTTT
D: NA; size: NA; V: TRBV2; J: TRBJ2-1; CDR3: CASSVSGNSYNEQFF; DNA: TGTGCCAGCAGTGTTTCAGGAAACTCCTACAATGAGCAGTTCTTC
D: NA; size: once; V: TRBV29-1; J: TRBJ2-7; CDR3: CSVDTATYEQYF; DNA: TGCAGCGTTGATACAGCCACCTACGAGCAGTACTTC
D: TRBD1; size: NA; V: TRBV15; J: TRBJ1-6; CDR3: CATSHRQGPLHF; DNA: TGTGCCACCAGCCATAGACAGGGACCCCTCCACTTT
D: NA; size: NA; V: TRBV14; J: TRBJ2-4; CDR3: CASSQGRYKNIQYF; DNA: TGTGCCAGCAGCCAAGGTAGATACAAAAACATTCAGTACTTC
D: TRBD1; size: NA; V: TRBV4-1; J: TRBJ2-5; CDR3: CASSQDKGRGRQRPREAQYF; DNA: TGCGCCAGCAGCCAAGATAAGGGCAGGGGGCGTCAGCGACCAAGAGAGGCCCAGTACTTC
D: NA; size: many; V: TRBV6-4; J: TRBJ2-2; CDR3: CASSETSSNTGELFF; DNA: TGTGCCAGCAGTGAAACTAGCTCGAACACCGGGGAGCTGTTTTTT
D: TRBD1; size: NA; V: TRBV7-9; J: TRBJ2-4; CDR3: CASSLAGTGKNIQYF; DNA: TGTGCCAGCAGCTTAGCGGGGACAGGGAAAAACATTCAGTACTTC
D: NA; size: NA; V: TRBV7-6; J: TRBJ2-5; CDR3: CASSLPQETQYF; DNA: TGTGCCAGCAGCTTACCACAAGAGACCCAGTACTTC
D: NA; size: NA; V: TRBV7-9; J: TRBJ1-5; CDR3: CASSSSGRDNQPQHF; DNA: TGTGCCAGCAGCTCGTCGGGGAGGGACAATCAGCCCCAGCATTTT
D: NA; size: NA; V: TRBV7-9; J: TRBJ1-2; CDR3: CASSGQPYGYTF; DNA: TGTGCCAGCAGCGGACAGCCCTATGGCTACACCTTC
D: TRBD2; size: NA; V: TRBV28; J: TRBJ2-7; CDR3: CASSLLVAGGYEQYF; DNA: TGTGCCAGCAGTTTATTGGTAGCGGGAGGTTACGAGCAGTACTTC
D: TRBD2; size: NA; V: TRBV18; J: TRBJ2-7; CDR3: CASSELAGGYEQYF; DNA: TGTGCCAGCTCGGAACTAGCGGGAGGTTACGAGCAGTACTTC
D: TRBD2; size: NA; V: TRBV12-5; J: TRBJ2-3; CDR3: CASGLFAGTSGADTQYF; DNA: TGTGCTAGTGGTTTGTTCGCCGGGACTAGCGGTGCAGATACGCAGTATTTT
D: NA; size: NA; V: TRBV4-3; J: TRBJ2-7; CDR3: CASSQDVRDYEQYF; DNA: TGCGCCAGCAGCCAAGACGTCCGGGACTACGAGCAGTACTTC
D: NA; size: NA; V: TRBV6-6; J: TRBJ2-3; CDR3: CASSPNPDTQYF; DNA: TGTGCCAGCAGCCCTAATCCAGATACGCAGTATTTT
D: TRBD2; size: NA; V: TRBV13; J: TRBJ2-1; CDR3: CASSGAGVMDEQFF; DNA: TGTGCCAGCAGCGGAGCGGGAGTTATGGATGAGCAGTTCTTC
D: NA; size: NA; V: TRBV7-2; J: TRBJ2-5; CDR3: CASSLGQGQTQYF; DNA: TGTGCCAGCAGCTTAGGTCAGGGCCAGACCCAGTACTTC
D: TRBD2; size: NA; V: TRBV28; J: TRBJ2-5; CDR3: CASTLAGQETQYF; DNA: TGTGCCAGCACCTTAGCGGGACAAGAGACCCAGTACTTC
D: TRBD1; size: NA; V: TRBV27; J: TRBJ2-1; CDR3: CASSFDRGYNEQFF; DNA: TGTGCCAGCAGTTTTGACAGGGGGTACAATGAGCAGTTCTTC
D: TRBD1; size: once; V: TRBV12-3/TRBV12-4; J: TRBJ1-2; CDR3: CASSRQGVGYTF; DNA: TGTGCCAGCAGTCGACAGGGTGTGGGCTACACCTTC
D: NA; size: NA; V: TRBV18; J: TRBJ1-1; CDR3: CASSPYNTEAFF; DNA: TGTGCCAGCTCACCCTATAACACTGAAGCTTTCTTT
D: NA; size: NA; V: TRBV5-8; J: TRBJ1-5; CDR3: CASASWVKRGGNQPQHF; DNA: TGTGCCAGCGCATCCTGGGTCAAGCGGGGAGGCAATCAGCCCCAGCATTTT
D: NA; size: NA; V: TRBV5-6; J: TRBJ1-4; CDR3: CASSNTRQEPIKKLFF; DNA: TGTGCCAGCAGCAATACACGACAGGAACCAATTAAAAAACTGTTTTTT
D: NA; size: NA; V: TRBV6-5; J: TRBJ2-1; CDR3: CASSYLSYEQFF; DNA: TGTGCCAGCAGTTACCTTAGCTACGAGCAGTTCTTC
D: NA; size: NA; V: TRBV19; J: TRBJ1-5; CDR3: CASSSLPREWGPSNQPQHF; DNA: TGTGCCAGTAGTAGTCTTCCCAGGGAATGGGGGCCTAGCAATCAGCCCCAGCATTTT
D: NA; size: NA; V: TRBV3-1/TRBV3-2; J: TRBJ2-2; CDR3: CASSPLGAGELFF; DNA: TGTGCCAGCAGCCCCCTAGGGGCCGGGGAGCTGTTTTTT
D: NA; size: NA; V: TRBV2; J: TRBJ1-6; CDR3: CASSAHQNSPLHF; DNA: TGTGCCAGCAGCGCCCACCAGAATTCACCCCTCCACTTT
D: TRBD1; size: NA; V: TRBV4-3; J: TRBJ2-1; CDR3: CASSQFAGQGNHEQFF; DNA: TGCGCCAGCAGCCAATTCGCAGGACAGGGTAACCATGAGCAGTTCTTC
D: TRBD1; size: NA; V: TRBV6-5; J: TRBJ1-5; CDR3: CASSNTNRGDQPQHF; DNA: TGTGCCAGCAGTAATACGAACAGGGGAGATCAGCCCCAGCATTTT
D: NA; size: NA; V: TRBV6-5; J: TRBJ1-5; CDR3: CASSYRRVDQPQHF; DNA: TGTGCCAGCAGTTACCGCAGGGTCGATCAGCCCCAGCATTTT
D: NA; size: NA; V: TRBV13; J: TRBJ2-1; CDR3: CASRTGFQRTEQFF; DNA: TGTGCCAGCAGAACAGGTTTTCAACGAACAGAGCAGTTCTTC
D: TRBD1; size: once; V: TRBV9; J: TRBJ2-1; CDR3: CASSKQGDAYNEQFF; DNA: TGTGCCAGCAGCAAACAGGGGGACGCCTACAATGAGCAGTTCTTC
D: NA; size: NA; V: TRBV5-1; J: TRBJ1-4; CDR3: CASSLVVGSNEKLFF; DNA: TGCGCCAGCAGCTTGGTGGTCGGTAGTAATGAAAAACTGTTTTTT
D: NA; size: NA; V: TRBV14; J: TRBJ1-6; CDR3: CASSQAQGRSSYNSPLHF; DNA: TGTGCCAGCAGCCAAGCACAGGGAAGGAGCTCCTATAATTCACCCCTCCACTTT
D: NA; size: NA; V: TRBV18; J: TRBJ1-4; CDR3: CASSPKKEDEKLFF; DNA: TGTGCCAGCTCACCCAAAAAGGAGGATGAAAAACTGTTTTTT
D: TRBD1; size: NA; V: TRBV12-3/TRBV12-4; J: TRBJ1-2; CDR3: CASSIGQGLGYTF; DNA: TGTGCCAGCAGTATTGGACAGGGACTCGGCTACACCTTC